This TCR beta chain emerged from a study of spatial heterogeneity in lung cancer. Trimming removed 1 base at V and 5 bases at J, with 9 bases between. CDR3 length: 14 residues. Germline CDR1 SGHNT, CDR2 YENEEA. TCRdb independently ran MiXCR on the 5' RACE reads; one entry per CDR3 protein. The profile shows 9,000 to 13,000 distinct CDR3 sequences, approximately 25% of them singletons. As to time point: sample taken at primary tumor resection. Whole RNA was taken from tumor, nontumor lung or frozen PBMC; it was then sequenced unsorted. The TCR was taken from a female donor with early-stage non-small cell lung cancer. The rearrangement links TRBV11-3 to TRBJ2-1; the D gene could be TRBD1 or TRBD2 (5 bases each). The sample was PBMCs, taken at surgery. The chain's CDR3 is CASSLGDGNNEQFF. Written as DNA, the CDR3 is TGTGCCAGCAGCTTAGGGGACGGGAACAATGAGCAGTTCTTC.